Listed here are 30 T cell receptor beta chains from one sample, sequenced in a study of T cell repertoires in cytomegalovirus infection. No cognate antigen is known for these TCRs. TCRdb processed the reads anew with MiXCR; each CDR3 protein has one entry. Among approximately 470,000 distinct CDR3 sequences listed, roughly 42% were seen once. The specimen comprised cultured PBMCs, sampled from culture after CMV antigen stimulation. These receptors came from a human donor in good health (CMV status not recorded). Some clones in this sample may be carry-over from other donors' samples.

This clonotype was counted only a few times. The chain couples TRBV7-8 to TRBJ2-1; D is ambiguous. In germline, CDR1 is SGHVS, CDR2 FQNEAQ. V gave up 0 bases and J gave up 4 bases, with 10 bases separating them. This CDR3 has 15 amino acids. The CDR3 sequence is CASSLAFLAYNEQFF. CDR3 nucleotides: TGTGCCAGCAGCTTAGCCTTCCTGGCTTACAATGAGCAGTTCTTC. The full variable domain, in which reference TRBV7-8 and TRBJ2-1 provide the parts outside the CDR3, is GAGVSQSPRYKVAKRGQDVALRCDPISGHVSLFWYQQALGQGPEFLTYFQNEAQLDKSGLPSDRFFAERPEGSVSTLKIQRTQQEDSAVYLCASSLAFLAYNEQFFGPGTRLTVL.

The chain links TRBV20-1 to TRBJ2-5, with 9 bases fitting TRBD2. Germline CDR1 DFQATT, CDR2 SNEGSKA (reference sequence). This CDR3 is built from 16 residues. Trimming cost V 3 bases and J 2 bases; bases outside gene matches: 10. Here the CDR3 DNA reads TGCAGTGCTAGGCCGAGTCTAGCGGGGTCACAAGAGACCCAGTACTTC. Its protein is CSARPSLAGSQETQYF.

The chain has TRBV12-3 or TRBV12-4 and TRBJ2-3; 8 nucleotides match TRBD2. Germline trimming cut 5 bases from V and 2 bases from J; bases unmatched to any gene: 6. The CDR3 is 15 amino acids. The CDR3 DNA reads as TGTGCCAGCAGTATTAGCGGGGAGGCCACAGATACGCAGTATTTT. Its translation is CASSISGEATDTQYF.

This sequence joins TRBV6-1 and TRBJ1-1; no firm D call. CDR3 size: 14 residues. CDR1 is MNHNS, CDR2 SASEGT, per germline. Trimming stripped 3 bases from V and 7 bases from J, with 15 bases between. CDR3 bases: TGTGCCAGCAGTGAGACTCTACGACTAGGTGAAGCTTTCTTT. Its translation is CASSETLRLGEAFF.

The chain combines TRBV4-3 with TRBJ2-1, with D tentatively TRBD2 (6 bases). The CDR3 contains 14 residues. Germline V gene data show CDR1 as LGHNA and CDR2 as YSLEER. V shed 0 bases and J shed 9 bases, with 12 bases lying between them. The CDR3 loop is CASSQDPGGSEQFF. The CDR3 DNA is TGCGCCAGCAGCCAAGACCCTGGGGGGAGTGAGCAGTTCTTC.

This clonotype was counted a few times. The V gene is TRBV7-2, the J gene TRBJ2-7; D not certain. V lost 1 base and J lost 7, with 11 bases in between. This CDR3 is built from 13 residues. Germline loops: CDR1 SGHTA, CDR2 FQGNSA. The DNA for the CDR3 is TGTGCCAGCAGCTTAGTTGCGACTGGGGAGCAGTACTTC. Amino acids: CASSLVATGEQYF.

The J gene is TRBJ1-2, the V gene TRBV11-2, with D maybe TRBD1 (5 bases). Germline CDR1 is SGHAT and CDR2 is FQNNGV. This CDR3 is 16 amino acids long. Trimming removed 0 bases at V and 8 bases at J, with 19 bases between. In DNA form, the CDR3 reads TGTGCCAGCAGCTTAGACCTCGACAGCGGGGACGGGGGCTACACCTTC. Its translation: CASSLDLDSGDGGYTF. Based on the CDR3 plus reference TRBV11-2 and TRBJ1-2, the full variable domain is EAGVAQSPRYKIIEKRQSVAFWCNPISGHATLYWYQQILGQGPKLLIQFQNNGVVDDSQLPKDRFSAERLKGVDSTLKIQPAKLEDSAVYLCASSLDLDSGDGGYTFGSGTRLTVV.

V and J are TRBV4-3 and TRBJ1-4; D is possibly TRBD1 (6 bases). V shed 4 bases and J shed 6 bases, with 18 bases lying between them. This CDR3 has 16 amino acids. CDR1 and CDR2 (germline): LGHNA, YSLEER. Written as DNA, the CDR3 is TGCGCCAGCAGCCCTCTCCCAGGGGCGATGGATGAAAAACTGTTTTTT. Translating it yields CASSPLPGAMDEKLFF.

The rearrangement joins TRBV19 to TRBJ2-7; possibly TRBD1 for D (6 bases). Between the trimmed V and J ends, which lost 5 bases and 3 bases, there was a span of 11 bases. The CDR3 extends over 13 amino acids. Germline assignment: CDR1 LNHDA and CDR2 SQIVND (reference sequence). DNA of the CDR3: TGTGCCAGTAGTTGGGACACAGGCTACGAGCAGTACTTC. It codes for CASSWDTGYEQYF.

The chain carries TRBV4-3 and TRBJ2-7; 10 positions match TRBD2. The CDR3 is 15 residues long. J lost 3 bases, V lost 4 bases, and 6 bases had no gene match. Germline-derived CDR1 and CDR2 are LGHNA and YSLEER. The DNA for the CDR3 is TGCGCCAGCAGCCGCCTAGCGGGAGCCCACTACGAGCAGTACTTC. It translates to CASSRLAGAHYEQYF.

V and J are TRBV4-3 and TRBJ2-5, with D perhaps TRBD1 or TRBD2 (5 bases each). The germline gives CDR1 LGHNA, CDR2 YSLEER. The CDR3 runs 14 residues. The V end lost 0 bases, the J end lost 5 bases, and 10 bases lay between the germline ends. The CDR3 loop reads CASSQDEGLETQYF. Written as DNA, the CDR3 is TGCGCCAGCAGCCAAGATGAGGGGTTGGAGACCCAGTACTTC.

The CDR3 region has the DNA TGTGCCAGCAGTCTCCTCACCACAGATACGCAGTATTTT. Its protein is CASSLLTTDTQYF. The V and J genes are TRBV12-3 or TRBV12-4 and TRBJ2-3; D unresolved. The CDR3 has 13 amino acids. V was pared by 5 bases and J by 2 bases, with 8 bases between.

This clonotype was recorded a few times. The V and J genes are TRBV11-2 and TRBJ1-1, with 8 bases aligning to TRBD1. Germline assignment: CDR1 SGHAT and CDR2 FQNNGV. The ends lost 2 bases at V and 3 bases at J; junction bases unmatched: 14. This CDR3 spans 18 amino acids. The CDR3 sequence: CASSLRLAGGSKYTEAFF. CDR3 DNA sequence: TGTGCCAGCAGCTTAAGGTTAGCAGGGGGCTCGAAATACACTGAAGCTTTCTTT.

The sample holds a few counts of this clonotype. The chain carries TRBV7-8 and TRBJ2-1, with 10 bases aligning to TRBD1. CDR3 length: 15 residues. With V trimmed by 4 bases and J by 5 bases, 5 bases remained unmatched. Germline V gene sequence: CDR1 SGHVS, CDR2 FQNEAQ. CDR3 loop: CASSYRDRGHNEQFF. The CDR3 coding sequence is TGTGCCAGCAGCTACCGGGACAGGGGTCACAATGAGCAGTTCTTC.

This clonotype was picked up a small number of times. The CDR3 bases are TGTGCCAGCAGACCTAGCGGGGGGGGTTACAATGAGCAGTTCTTC. This encodes CASRPSGGGYNEQFF. The chain recombines TRBV7-9 with TRBJ2-1, with TRBD2 matching 12 bases. V was pared by 6 bases and J by 4 bases, with 4 bases of the junction left unmatched. CDR1 and CDR2 (germline): SEHNR, FQNEAQ (reference sequence). This CDR3 has 15 residues.

The V gene is TRBV18, the J gene TRBJ1-4; tentative D call: TRBD1 (5 bases). Germline V gene lookup returns CDR1 KGHSH and CDR2 LQKENI. Trimming took 1 base from V and 7 from J, leaving 22 bases between them. The CDR3 runs 18 residues. The CDR3 here is CASSPRAQTRQGGEKLFF. The CDR3 region has the DNA TGTGCCAGCTCACCACGAGCCCAAACGCGGCAGGGAGGTGAAAAACTGTTTTTT.

The chain uses TRBV19 and TRBJ2-2, with no clear D. The CDR3 is 13 amino acids. Looked up from germline, CDR1 is LNHDA and CDR2 is SQIVND (reference sequence). Trimming removed 3 bases from V and 6 bases from J, with 8 bases in between. CDR3 sequence: CASSMDGAGELFF. The CDR3 DNA follows: TGTGCCAGTAGTATGGACGGAGCCGGGGAGCTGTTTTTT.

V gene TRBV11-2 combines with J gene TRBJ2-3, with 14 bases aligning to TRBD2. There are 17 residues in the CDR3. Germline trimming cut 1 base from V and 6 bases from J; bases unmatched to any gene: 6. Germline V gene lookup returns CDR1 SGHAT and CDR2 FQNNGV. CDR3 sequence: CASSLAGTSGSKDTQYF. The CDR3 bases are TGTGCCAGCAGCTTAGCTGGGACTAGCGGGAGCAAGGATACGCAGTATTTT.

The rearrangement uses TRBV7-2 and TRBJ2-5, with 12 positions matching TRBD2. CDR1 is SGHTA and CDR2 is FQGNSA in the germline V gene. V gave up 1 base and J gave up 0 bases; unmatched junction bases: 3. This CDR3 spans 17 amino acids. The CDR3 here is CASSLGTSGTYQETQYF. The CDR3 DNA sequence: TGTGCCAGCAGCTTAGGGACTAGCGGGACGTACCAAGAGACCCAGTACTTC.

The V gene is TRBV6-2 or TRBV6-3, the J gene TRBJ2-7; D is uncertain. The germline gives CDR1 MNHEY, CDR2 SVGEGT. V lost 4 bases and J lost 3, with 10 bases in between. The CDR3 spans 13 residues. The CDR3 spells CASSLIGIYEQYF. CDR3 DNA: TGTGCCAGCAGTTTAATAGGCATCTACGAGCAGTACTTC.

V and J are TRBV6-5 and TRBJ2-1; D might be TRBD1 or TRBD2, each matching 5 bases. Germline lookup yields CDR1 MNHEY and CDR2 SVGAGI. Trimming shortened V by 0 bases and J by 9 bases, and 15 bases separated the two germline ends. The CDR3 totals 15 residues. Here the CDR3 DNA reads TGTGCCAGCAGTTACTCGACGGGGCCGGTCGGTGAGCAGTTCTTC. This gives the protein CASSYSTGPVGEQFF.

This clonotype turned up a few times. The chain recombines TRBV6-1 with TRBJ1-4; 7 nucleotides align to TRBD1. Germline loops: CDR1 MNHNS, CDR2 SASEGT. V was clipped by 6 bases and J by 5 bases; unmatched bases: 9. CDR3 length: 15 amino acids. The CDR3 DNA reads TGTGCCAGCAGAACAGAATCGGACAGGAATGAAAAACTGTTTTTT. As protein: CASRTESDRNEKLFF.

This chain uses TRBV5-4 with TRBJ2-3; a weak D match, TRBD1 (6 bases). CDR1 and CDR2 from the germline V gene are SGHNT and YYREEE (reference sequence). The CDR3 is 15 residues long. Between the trimmed V and J ends, which lost 3 bases and 0 bases, there was a span of 11 bases. The CDR3 region has the DNA TGTGCCAGCAGCTCGGACAGTACTAGCACAGATACGCAGTATTTT. Protein product: CASSSDSTSTDTQYF.

The V and J genes are TRBV12-3 or TRBV12-4 and TRBJ1-4; possibly TRBD1 for D (5 bases). V lost 11 bases, J lost 5 bases, and 15 bases lay in between. The CDR3 sequence is 13 residues long. CDR3 bases: TGTGCCGTGCGGCAGGGCCGAAATGAAAAACTGTTTTTT. This encodes CAVRQGRNEKLFF.

The J gene is TRBJ2-2, the V gene TRBV7-6, with TRBD1 matching over 12 bases. The V segment lost 5 bases and the J segment 0 bases; nucleotides outside the gene matches: 7. Germline V lookup: CDR1 SGHVS, CDR2 FNYEAQ. The length of the CDR3 is 18 residues. The CDR3 is CASSISGTGGSNTGELFF. DNA of the CDR3: TGTGCCAGCAGCATATCCGGGACAGGGGGCTCGAACACCGGGGAGCTGTTTTTT.

The chain recombines TRBV11-2 with TRBJ1-4; D unresolved. The CDR3 runs to 12 residues. Germline-derived CDR1 and CDR2 are SGHAT and FQNNGV. Between the trimmed V and J ends, which lost 5 bases and 8 bases, there was a span of 9 bases. CDR3 nucleotides: TGTGCCAGCAGCGGGCTGCGGGAAAAACTGTTTTTT. Protein sequence: CASSGLREKLFF. Full variable domain (rest looked up from reference TRBV11-2 and TRBJ1-4): EAGVAQSPRYKIIEKRQSVAFWCNPISGHATLYWYQQILGQGPKLLIQFQNNGVVDDSQLPKDRFSAERLKGVDSTLKIQPAKLEDSAVYLCASSGLREKLFFGSGTQLSVL.

The V call is TRBV7-6, the J call TRBJ2-2; TRBD1 is a possible D gene (5 bases). The germline CDR1 and CDR2 sequences are SGHVS and FNYEAQ. The ends were cut back, 5 bases at V and 7 bases at J, with 11 bases in the middle. The CDR3 contains 13 residues. The CDR3 DNA is TGTGCCAGCAGCCTCGACAGAATCGGGGAGCTGTTTTTT. Protein product: CASSLDRIGELFF.

The rearrangement uses TRBV6-1 and TRBJ2-3; D not resolved. From germline, CDR1 is MNHNS and CDR2 SASEGT. The CDR3 consists of 16 residues. Between the trimmed V and J ends, which lost 8 bases and 1 base, there was a span of 19 bases. CDR3 amino acids: CASGPIVEKRTDTQYF. Here the CDR3 DNA reads TGTGCCAGCGGCCCCATAGTGGAAAAGCGCACAGATACGCAGTATTTT.

This clonotype was seen a handful of times. The chain links TRBV5-1 to TRBJ2-7; possible D gene TRBD1, 5 bases. V gave up 2 bases and J gave up 2 bases, with 11 bases separating them. The CDR3 extends over 14 amino acids. Germline CDR1 SGHRS, CDR2 YFSETQ. DNA of the CDR3: TGCGCCAGCAGCTTCAACAGGCCTACCTACGAGCAGTACTTC. Amino acid sequence: CASSFNRPTYEQYF.

This clonotype occurred many times. CDR3 DNA: TGTGCCAGCAGCTTACAAGGCGGAGCTTACGGGGCCAACGTCCTGACTTTC. Amino acid sequence: CASSLQGGAYGANVLTF. The chain combines TRBV7-2 with TRBJ2-6, with D hard to call. The CDR3 spans 17 residues. Between the trimmed V and J ends, which lost 2 bases and 4 bases, there was a span of 15 bases. Germline loops: CDR1 SGHTA, CDR2 FQGNSA. Based on the CDR3 plus reference TRBV7-2 and TRBJ2-6, the full variable domain is GAGVSQSPSNKVTEKGKDVELRCDPISGHTALYWYRQSLGQGLEFLIYFQGNSAPDKSGLPSDRFSAERTGGSVSTLTIQRTQQEDSAVYLCASSLQGGAYGANVLTFGAGSRLTVL.